This is a list of T cell receptor beta chains from one sample in a study of shared clonotypes between healthy human individuals. TCRdb's table, derived via immunoSEQ multiplex PCR, lists solely in-frame clones and lacks some. The repertoire includes 2 million to 2.5 million clones, under 97% of them detected once, and around 0.13% sits in the top ten. The sequencing input was naive CD4+ T cells sorted from blood. The source of these receptors is a man between 18 and 29 years old in good health. Each CDR3 is given with its conserved first and last residue. Fields, in order: V gene, D gene, clone size, J gene, CDR3 protein, CDR3 DNA. A D gene is named only where the DNA matches it firmly. Part of the rows lack a size; the others show once, few, many or a class for expanded clones.

v_call: TRBV2
d_call: -
clone_size: -
j_call: TRBJ2-3
cdr3_aa: CASSERGASDRTDTQYF
cdr3_nt: TGTGCCAGCAGTGAACGGGGGGCTAGCGACCGCACAGATACGCAGTATTTT

v_call: TRBV7-2
d_call: -
clone_size: -
j_call: TRBJ1-5
cdr3_aa: CASSPGELSNQPQHF
cdr3_nt: TGTGCCAGCAGCCCCGGGGAACTTAGCAATCAGCCCCAGCATTTT

v_call: TRBV19
d_call: -
clone_size: -
j_call: TRBJ2-1
cdr3_aa: CASSTLQTGHVEQFF
cdr3_nt: TGTGCCAGTAGTACACTACAAACGGGACATGTTGAGCAGTTCTTC

v_call: TRBV4-2
d_call: -
clone_size: -
j_call: TRBJ2-5
cdr3_aa: CASSQGPGGETQYF
cdr3_nt: TGTGCCAGCAGCCAAGGCCCGGGCGGAGAGACCCAGTACTTC

v_call: TRBV4-1
d_call: -
clone_size: -
j_call: TRBJ1-2
cdr3_aa: CASSGGPISYGYTF
cdr3_nt: TGCGCCAGCAGCGGGGGACCCATCTCCTATGGCTACACCTTC

v_call: TRBV7-8
d_call: -
clone_size: -
j_call: TRBJ1-1
cdr3_aa: CASSLTPPGTNTEAFF
cdr3_nt: TGTGCCAGCAGCTTAACCCCCCCGGGAACGAACACTGAAGCTTTCTTT

v_call: TRBV18
d_call: TRBD2
clone_size: once
j_call: TRBJ2-7
cdr3_aa: CASSPLAGGPYEQYF
cdr3_nt: TGTGCCAGCTCACCACTAGCGGGAGGGCCCTACGAGCAGTACTTC

v_call: TRBV6-5
d_call: TRBD1
clone_size: -
j_call: TRBJ2-7
cdr3_aa: CASSYSGTGFYEQYF
cdr3_nt: TGTGCCAGCAGTTACTCCGGGACAGGCTTCTACGAGCAGTACTTC

v_call: TRBV7-2
d_call: -
clone_size: -
j_call: TRBJ2-3
cdr3_aa: CASSRTDTQYF
cdr3_nt: TGTGCCAGCAGTCGCACAGATACGCAGTATTTT

v_call: TRBV30
d_call: -
clone_size: -
j_call: TRBJ2-3
cdr3_aa: CAWSVGGGGDTQYF
cdr3_nt: TGTGCCTGGAGTGTAGGAGGGGGTGGAGATACGCAGTATTTT

v_call: TRBV7-2
d_call: TRBD1
clone_size: -
j_call: TRBJ1-5
cdr3_aa: CASSLAEGAGNQPQHF
cdr3_nt: TGTGCCAGCAGCTTAGCAGAGGGGGCAGGCAATCAGCCCCAGCATTTT

v_call: TRBV28
d_call: -
clone_size: -
j_call: TRBJ2-7
cdr3_aa: CASTTQVTYEQYF
cdr3_nt: TGTGCCAGCACAACCCAGGTTACCTACGAGCAGTACTTC

v_call: TRBV7-9
d_call: -
clone_size: once
j_call: TRBJ1-2
cdr3_aa: CASGRQEANYGYTF
cdr3_nt: TGTGCCAGCGGTCGGCAGGAAGCTAACTATGGCTACACCTTC